Listed here is a single TCR beta chain. The antigen this receptor binds is unknown. No per-base quality is available; no much larger clone lies one base away. The source of the sample is a study of T cells in localized non-small cell lung cancer (dated by TCRdb to the early 2020s). Study-wide context: T cell repertoires of a few hundred early-stage NSCLC patients were analyzed, with tumors being compared against uninvolved tumor-adjacent lungs. The mean age of the NSCLC patients was under 70 years, with 130 or so men and around 99 women. The cohort was made up of roughly 250 treatment-naive NSCLC patients whose localized lung tumors had been resected.

The CDR3, from cysteine to phenylalanine, totals 12 residues. This entry keeps only the CDR3 DNA: 36 bases, framed from base 1. Reading the germline V gene gives CDR1 SGHRS and CDR2 YFSETQ. V is pared back by 4 bases and J by 7 bases, with 11 bases lying between the germline termini. At diagnosis, tumor, uninvolved tumor-adjacent lung and peripheral blood were collected and then preserved as a mix of FFPE and fresh-frozen material. For TCR repertoire profiling, blood samples were analyzed as peripheral blood mononuclear cells. The immunoSEQ Assay was used to sequence TCR beta CDR3 regions from DNA. The study's own analysis went as follows. T cell density was computed as TCR beta template counts normalized to usable DNA estimated by amplifying housekeeping genes. Using the preseqR package, richness was estimated by extrapolating to 120,000 templates for tissue samples and 400,000 templates for PBMC samples. Clonality was calculated as one minus Pielou's evenness. To identify tissue-enriched TCRs, differential abundance testing was run on productive amino-acid clonotypes with a minimum total count of 5 and an alpha of 0.1. Repertoire overlap between compartments was quantified with the Jaccard Index and Morisita Overlap Index. TCR beta CDR3s were clustered by GLIPH together with public tetramer-defined viral CDR3s, and at least three viral sequences plus V-gene enrichment were required for viral motifs. Drawn from immuneACCESS, this table holds only the in-frame rearrangements with V and J called that TCRdb kept. Clones are partly lost; checked studies trace under half to an unresolved V gene and leave the rest unexplained. That table is the source of V, J and clone size, and D and trimming were worked out from the DNA. This sample comprises about 78,000 clones, around four fifths of them detected only once. Over 2.5% of the sample is in the top ten clones.

What the research found in general, with its limitations: Because the study design was exploratory, TCR variables were selected using unadjusted p-values without false-discovery rate correction. Because multi-region tumor sequencing was not done, intratumor heterogeneity could not be ruled out. A median of approximately 55 of the top 100 tumor clones were detected in paired uninvolved adjacent lung, and 28 of these tumor clones were also found among the top 100 clones of the paired uninvolved adjacent lung. Longer overall survival was associated with higher blood T cell density, whereas shorter survival was associated with higher adjacent-lung clonality. Uninvolved tumor-adjacent lung showed the highest T cell clonality, higher than tumor, which suggests more focused antigenic responses in the uninvolved tumor-adjacent lung.

The source was peripheral blood, collected before any cancer treatment. The sequence was obtained from a man aged 35 to 69 with stage I lung adenocarcinoma. The sequence links TRBV5-1 to TRBJ1-2; a tentative D match to TRBD1 spans 5 bases. The CDR3 amino acid sequence is: CASSVPGGGYTF. The nucleotide sequence reads as follows: TGCGCCAGCAGCGTGCCGGGGGGTGGCTACACCTTC.